Here is one TCR beta chain with its context. This record comes from a study of technical replicates of blood from several donors. Germline CDR1 SQVTM, CDR2 ANQGSEA. The CDR3 loop spans 14 amino acids. V dropped 7 bases and J dropped 1 base, with 15 bases sitting between them. Profiling relied on immunoSEQ multiplex PCR, and the TCRdb table lists in-frame clones only, not all of them. The sample lists about 100,000 clones, 95% occurring once. The sequenced material came from T cells isolated from PBMCs. This clonotype was sampled from a human donor in good health. V and J are TRBV29-1 and TRBJ2-3, with D possibly matching TRBD1 (6 bases). The CDR3 is CSALGASRTDTQYF. The CDR3 DNA sequence: TGCAGCGCCCTGGGGGCGTCGCGCACAGATACGCAGTATTTT.